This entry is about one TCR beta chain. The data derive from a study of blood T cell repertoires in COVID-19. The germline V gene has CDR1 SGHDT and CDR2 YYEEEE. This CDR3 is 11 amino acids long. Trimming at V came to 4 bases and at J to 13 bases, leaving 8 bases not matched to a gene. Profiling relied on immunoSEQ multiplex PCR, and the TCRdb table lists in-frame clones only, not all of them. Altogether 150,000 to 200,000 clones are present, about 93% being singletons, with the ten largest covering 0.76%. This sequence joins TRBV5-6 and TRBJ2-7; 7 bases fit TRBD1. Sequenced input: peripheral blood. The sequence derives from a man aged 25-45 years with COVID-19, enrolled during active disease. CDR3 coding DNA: TGTGCCAGCAGCCGTGACAGGGATTCCTACTTC. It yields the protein CASSRDRDSYF.